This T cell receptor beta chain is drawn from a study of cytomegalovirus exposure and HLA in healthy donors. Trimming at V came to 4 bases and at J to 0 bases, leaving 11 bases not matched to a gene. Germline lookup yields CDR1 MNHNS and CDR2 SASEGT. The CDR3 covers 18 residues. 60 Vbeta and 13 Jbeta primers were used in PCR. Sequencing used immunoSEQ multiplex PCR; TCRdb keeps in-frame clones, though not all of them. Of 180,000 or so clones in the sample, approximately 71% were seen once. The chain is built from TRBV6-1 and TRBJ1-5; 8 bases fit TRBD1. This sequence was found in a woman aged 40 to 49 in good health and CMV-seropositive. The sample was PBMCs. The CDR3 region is CASSGQGAAFYSNQPQHF. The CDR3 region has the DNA TGTGCCAGCAGTGGTCAGGGGGCCGCCTTTTATAGCAATCAGCCCCAGCATTTT.